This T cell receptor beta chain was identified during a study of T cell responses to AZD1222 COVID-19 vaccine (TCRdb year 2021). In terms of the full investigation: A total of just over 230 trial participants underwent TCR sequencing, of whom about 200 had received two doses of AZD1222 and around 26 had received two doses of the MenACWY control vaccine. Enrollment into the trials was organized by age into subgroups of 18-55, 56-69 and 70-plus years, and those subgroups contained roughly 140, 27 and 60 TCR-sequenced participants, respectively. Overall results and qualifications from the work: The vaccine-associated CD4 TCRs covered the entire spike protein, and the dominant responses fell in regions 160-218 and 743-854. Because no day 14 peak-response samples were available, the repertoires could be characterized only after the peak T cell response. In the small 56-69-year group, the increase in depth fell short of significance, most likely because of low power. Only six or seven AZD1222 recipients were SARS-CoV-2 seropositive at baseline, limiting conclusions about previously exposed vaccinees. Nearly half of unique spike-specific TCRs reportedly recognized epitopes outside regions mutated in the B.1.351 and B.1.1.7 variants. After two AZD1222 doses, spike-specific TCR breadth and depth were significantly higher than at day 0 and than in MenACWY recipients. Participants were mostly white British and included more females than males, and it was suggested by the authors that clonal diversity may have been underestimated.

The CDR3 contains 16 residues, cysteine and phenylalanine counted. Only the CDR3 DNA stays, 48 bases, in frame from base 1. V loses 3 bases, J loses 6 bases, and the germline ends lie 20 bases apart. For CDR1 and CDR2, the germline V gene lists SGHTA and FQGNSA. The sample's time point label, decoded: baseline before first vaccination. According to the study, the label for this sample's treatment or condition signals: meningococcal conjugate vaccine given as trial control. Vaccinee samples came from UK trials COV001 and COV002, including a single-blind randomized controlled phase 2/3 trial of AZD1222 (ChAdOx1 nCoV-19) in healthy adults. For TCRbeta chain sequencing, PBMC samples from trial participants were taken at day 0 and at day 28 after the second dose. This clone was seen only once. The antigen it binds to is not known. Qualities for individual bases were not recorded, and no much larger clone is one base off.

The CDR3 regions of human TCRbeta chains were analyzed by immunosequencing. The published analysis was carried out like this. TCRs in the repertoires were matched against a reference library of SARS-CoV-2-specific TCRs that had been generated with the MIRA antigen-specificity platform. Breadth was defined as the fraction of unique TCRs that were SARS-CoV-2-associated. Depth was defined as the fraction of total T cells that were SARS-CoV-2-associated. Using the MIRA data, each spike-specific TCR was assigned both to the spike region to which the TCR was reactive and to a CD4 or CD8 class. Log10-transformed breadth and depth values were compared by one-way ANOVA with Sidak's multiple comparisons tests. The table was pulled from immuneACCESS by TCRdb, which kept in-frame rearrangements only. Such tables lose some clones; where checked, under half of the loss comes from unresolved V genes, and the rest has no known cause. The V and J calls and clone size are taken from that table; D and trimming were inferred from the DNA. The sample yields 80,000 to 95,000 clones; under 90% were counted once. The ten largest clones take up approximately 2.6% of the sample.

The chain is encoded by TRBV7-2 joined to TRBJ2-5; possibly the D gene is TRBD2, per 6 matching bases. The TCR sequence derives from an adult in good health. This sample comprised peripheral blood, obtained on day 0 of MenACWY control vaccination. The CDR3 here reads CASSLEAASVTQTQYF. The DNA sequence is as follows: TGTGCCAGCAGCTTGGAGGCGGCTAGCGTCACTCAGACCCAGTACTTC.